This entry is about one T cell receptor (beta chain). This may be a read error: a much more frequent sequence differs by one nucleotide. The data were taken from a study of molecular identifiers for immune sequencing clone quantification. V was pared by 8 bases and J by 5 bases, with 1 base of the junction left unmatched. The germline CDR1 and CDR2 sequences are MNHEY and SMNVEV (reference sequence). The CDR3 consists of 12 residues. TCRdb analysed the PCR reads with MiXCR anew, one entry per CDR3 protein. Of around 460,000 distinct CDR3 sequences in the sample, roughly 25% were seen once. The receptor was isolated from a human donor in good health. Some libraries in this study had Jurkat cell RNA spiked in. Sequencing was carried out using naive CD8+ T cells from blood, with Jurkat cell RNA spiked in. Subset specified: FACS-sorted CD8+CD4-CCR7+CD45RA+ naive T cells. The chain couples TRBV27 to TRBJ1-5; the match to TRBD1 covers 9 bases. Here the CDR3 DNA reads TGTGCCAGCCGGACAGGGGATCAGCCCCAGCATTTT. Residues: CASRTGDQPQHF.